This T cell receptor beta chain was documented in a study of blood T cell repertoires in COVID-19. Background on the study: From the United States, Italy and Spain came samples of acute and convalescent COVID-19. PBMCs, B-cell-depleted T cells, or T cells were the source of the cDNA or gDNA that made up the material.

V lost 5 bases, J lost 4 bases, and 7 bases stayed unmatched. The germline V gene encodes CDR1 MGHRA and CDR2 YSYEKL. This CDR3 is built from 15 residues. Source study methods: Estimation of nucleated cell counts was performed using reference gene primer amplification. TCRdb's copy holds only in-frame clones and misses some; the assay was immunoSEQ multiplex PCR. V, J and clone size derive from that table, while D and trimming were established from the DNA sequence. The table shows around 88,000 clones, with roughly 80% occurring only once. The sample taken for sequencing was peripheral blood. V is TRBV4-1 and J is TRBJ1-4, with 7 bases identical to TRBD1. The sequence derives from a woman of 80 years or more with acute or convalescent COVID-19. The CDR3 protein is CASSFRDSLNEKLFF. The CDR3 nucleotides read TGCGCCAGCAGCTTCCGGGACAGCCTTAATGAAAAACTGTTTTTT.